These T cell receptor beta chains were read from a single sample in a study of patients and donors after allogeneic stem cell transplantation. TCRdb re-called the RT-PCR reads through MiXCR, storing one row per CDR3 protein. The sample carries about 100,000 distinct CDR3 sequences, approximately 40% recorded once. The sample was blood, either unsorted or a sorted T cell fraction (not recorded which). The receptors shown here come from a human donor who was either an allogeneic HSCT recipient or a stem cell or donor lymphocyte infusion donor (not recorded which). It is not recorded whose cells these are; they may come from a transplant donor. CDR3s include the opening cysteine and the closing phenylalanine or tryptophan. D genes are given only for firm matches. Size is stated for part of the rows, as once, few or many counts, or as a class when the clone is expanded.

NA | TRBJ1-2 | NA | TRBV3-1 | TGTGCCAGCAGCCAACGGGGGCCCTATGGCTACACCTTC | CASSQRGPYGYTF
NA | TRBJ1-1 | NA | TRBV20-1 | TGCAGTGCTAGATCCCGGGGCAACACTGAAGCTTTCTTT | CSARSRGNTEAFF
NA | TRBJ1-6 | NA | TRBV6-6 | TGTGCCAGCAGTTATAAGGACAGCCCAAACTCACCCCTCCACTTT | CASSYKDSPNSPLHF
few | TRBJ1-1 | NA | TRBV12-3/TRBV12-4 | TGTGCCAGCAGTTTGGGCTGGGTAGCTTTCTTT | CASSLGWVAFF
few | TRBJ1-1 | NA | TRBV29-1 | TGCAGCGTTCTTGGGGGCTTCACTGAAGCTTTCTTT | CSVLGGFTEAFF
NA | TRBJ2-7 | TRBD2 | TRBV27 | TGTGCCAGCAGTTTGTTGCGGGAGGGCTTTTACGAGCAGTACTTC | CASSLLREGFYEQYF
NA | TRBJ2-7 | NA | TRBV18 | TGTGCCAGCTCACCCGGGATGAGATACGAGCAGTACTTC | CASSPGMRYEQYF
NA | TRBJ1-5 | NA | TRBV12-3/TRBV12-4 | TGTGCCAGCAGTTTAGCGCGGGGGAATCGGCCCCAGCATTTT | CASSLARGNRPQHF
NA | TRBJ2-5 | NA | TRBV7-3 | TGTGCCAGCAGCAAGGACGGACAAGAGACCCAGTACTTC | CASSKDGQETQYF
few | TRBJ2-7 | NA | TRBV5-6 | TGTGCCAGCAGCCGGACCATATTCTACGAGCAGTACTTC | CASSRTIFYEQYF
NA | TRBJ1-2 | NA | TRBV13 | TGTGCCAGCAGCTTAGGTCCTTCGGTTAACTATGGCTACACCTTC | CASSLGPSVNYGYTF
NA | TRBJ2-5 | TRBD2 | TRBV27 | TGTGCCAGCAGGAGGGGGCGGGAGGGCCTTCAGACCCAGTACTTC | CASRRGREGLQTQYF
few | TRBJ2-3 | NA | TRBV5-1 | TGCGCCAGCAACCCCACGGCCGGGACAGATACGCAGTATTTT | CASNPTAGTDTQYF
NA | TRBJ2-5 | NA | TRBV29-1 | TGCAGCGTTGAAGATGTCTGGACAGCACAAGAGACCCAGTACTTC | CSVEDVWTAQETQYF
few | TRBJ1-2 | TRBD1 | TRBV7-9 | TGTGCCAGCAGCTCCCCGAGGACAGGGATAGGCTACACCTTC | CASSSPRTGIGYTF
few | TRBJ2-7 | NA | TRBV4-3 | TGCGCCAGCAGCCAAGCTCACGGGCTCTACGAGCAGTACTTC | CASSQAHGLYEQYF
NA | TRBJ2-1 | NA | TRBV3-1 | TGTGCCAGCAGCCGTATATACAATGAGCAGTTCTTC | CASSRIYNEQFF
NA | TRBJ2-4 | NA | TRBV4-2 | TGTGCCAGCAGCCAAACCGGGACAGTGGTACTCGGGACTTACTTC | CASSQTGTVVLGTYF
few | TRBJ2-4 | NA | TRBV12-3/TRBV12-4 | TGTGCCAGCATGGCGCCTACAGCCAAAAACATTCAGTACTTC | CASMAPTAKNIQYF
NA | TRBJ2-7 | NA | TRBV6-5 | TGTGCCAGCAGCACCTTCTGGTCAGCTAATTACGAGCAGTACTTC | CASSTFWSANYEQYF
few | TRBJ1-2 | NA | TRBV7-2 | TGTGCCAGCAGCTTAGACAGGGTCTATGGCTACACCTTC | CASSLDRVYGYTF
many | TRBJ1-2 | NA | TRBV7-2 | TGTGCCAGCAGGGTGAATCGCAACTATGGCTACACCTTC | CASRVNRNYGYTF
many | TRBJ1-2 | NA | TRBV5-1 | TGCGCCAGCAGCTTGGAGGGCAATGGCTACACCTTC | CASSLEGNGYTF
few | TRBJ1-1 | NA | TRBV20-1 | TGCAGTGCTAGACCTCCCTTGGCCACTGAAGCTTTCTTT | CSARPPLATEAFF
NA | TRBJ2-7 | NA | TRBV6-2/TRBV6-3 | TGTGCCAGCAGTTCGGCAATCCGCTACGAGCAGTACTTC | CASSSAIRYEQYF
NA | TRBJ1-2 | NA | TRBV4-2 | TGTGCCAGCAGCCAAGATTTAGTCGGTGGCTACACCTTC | CASSQDLVGGYTF
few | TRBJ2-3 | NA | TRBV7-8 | TGTGCCAGCAGCTTAGATAGGTGGGCAGATACGCAGTATTTT | CASSLDRWADTQYF
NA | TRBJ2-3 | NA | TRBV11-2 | TGTGCCAGCAGCTTGTCGGCCGGGGGATCGACAGATACGCAGTATTTT | CASSLSAGGSTDTQYF
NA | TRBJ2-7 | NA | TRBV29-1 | TGCAGCGCCCTACTAGCAACCAAAAGGGGGGTCTACGAGCAGTACTTC | CSALLATKRGVYEQYF
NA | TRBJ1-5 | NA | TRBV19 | TGTGCCAGTAGCCCAAACCGGGACGGCTATCAGCCCCAGCATTTT | CASSPNRDGYQPQHF
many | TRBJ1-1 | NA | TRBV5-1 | TGCGCCAGCAGCTTCTGGGGAGGAACTGAAGCTTTCTTT | CASSFWGGTEAFF
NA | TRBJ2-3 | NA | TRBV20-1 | TGCAGTGCCCGGGGCGCGGTAGATACGCAGTATTTT | CSARGAVDTQYF
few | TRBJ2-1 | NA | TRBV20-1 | TGCAGTGCTAGAGATGGGGGCCTGCTAGCGGACTACAATGAGCAGTTCTTC | CSARDGGLLADYNEQFF
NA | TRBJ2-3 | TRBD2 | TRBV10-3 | TGTGCCCACACTAGCGGGGCTACAGATACGCAGTATTTT | CAHTSGATDTQYF
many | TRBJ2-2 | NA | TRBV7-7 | TGTGCCAGCAGCCCTCGACAGGCGGGCACCGGGGAGCTGTTTTTT | CASSPRQAGTGELFF
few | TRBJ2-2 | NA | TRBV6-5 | TGTGCCAGCAGTTACCGGGGGCTAGCCGGGGAGCTGTTTTTT | CASSYRGLAGELFF
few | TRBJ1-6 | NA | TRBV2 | TGTGCCAGCAGTGTTTCATCGGTGGAACGGCCGAATTCACCCCTCCACTTT | CASSVSSVERPNSPLHF
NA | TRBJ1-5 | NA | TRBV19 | TGTGCCAGTAGTCAATCCCCCGGTTTCGGCAGTCAGCCCCAGCATTTT | CASSQSPGFGSQPQHF
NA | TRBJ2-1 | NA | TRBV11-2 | TGTGCCAGCAGCTTAGATAGACAGTACAATGAGCAGTTCTTC | CASSLDRQYNEQFF
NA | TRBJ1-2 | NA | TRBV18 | TGTGCCAGCTCACCAGAGAAGCGTTATGGCTACACCTTC | CASSPEKRYGYTF
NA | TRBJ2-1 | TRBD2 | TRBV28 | TGTGCCAGCAGCAAGGGACTACAAATTATAAACAATGAGCAGTTCTTC | CASSKGLQIINNEQFF
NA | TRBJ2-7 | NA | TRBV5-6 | TGTGCCAGCAGACATGGAGGAAGCGACGAGCAGTACTTC | CASRHGGSDEQYF
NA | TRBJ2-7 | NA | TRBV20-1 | TGCAGTGCTAGGGCCCCTCCAGGCAACGAGCAGTACTTC | CSARAPPGNEQYF
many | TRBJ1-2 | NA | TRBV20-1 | TGCAGTGCTAGAGAGGGGTTAAACTATGGCTACACCTTC | CSAREGLNYGYTF
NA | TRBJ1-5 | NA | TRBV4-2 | TGTGCCAGCAGCCAAGAAGAGGGTAGCAATCAGCCCCAGCATTTT | CASSQEEGSNQPQHF
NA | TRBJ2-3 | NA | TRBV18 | TGTGCCAGCTCAAGAGGACAGCCAAAAGGGGCGCAGTATTTT | CASSRGQPKGAQYF
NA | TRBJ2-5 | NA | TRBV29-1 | TGCAGCGTTGAACAACCAAGGACGGCACAAGCGACCCAGTACTTC | CSVEQPRTAQATQYF
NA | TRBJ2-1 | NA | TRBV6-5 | TGTGCCAGCAGAATTAATAATGAGCAGTTCTTC | CASRINNEQFF